The clone carrying this TCR beta chain was seen a handful of times. The junction had 10 bases not matched to a gene; V was cut back by 4 bases and J by 7 bases. CDR1 and CDR2 from the germline V gene are SNHLY and FYNNEI. The CDR3 is 15 residues long. These data belong to a study of blood T cell repertoires in COVID-19. Produced via immunoSEQ multiplex PCR; TCRdb's table is partial and in-frame only. The repertoire holds about 91,000 clones, about 80% seen once, with less than 25% in the top ten. This receptor was obtained from a man aged 65 to 79 with acute or convalescent COVID-19. Sequenced input: peripheral blood. The chain uses TRBV2 and TRBJ1-5; 7 nucleotides agree with TRBD1. The DNA for the CDR3 is TGTGCCAGCAGTGTTGGGCCGGGACAGCTCCAGCCCCAGCATTTT. Amino acids: CASSVGPGQLQPQHF.